This is a list of T cell receptor beta chains from one sample in a study of tumor and adjacent non-tumor tissue in lung cancer. TCRdb ran MiXCR on the multiplex PCR reads and lists one entry per CDR3 protein. The sample has about 90,000 distinct CDR3 sequences; around 80% are singletons. Sequencing was carried out using distant non-tumor lung tissue. These receptors all come from a woman between 50 and 59 years old with non-small cell lung cancer. The CDR3 runs from the conserved cysteine through the conserved F or W. The D gene is left open where the match is weak. Only part of the rows carry a size: once, few, many, or a class if the clone is expanded.

- | - | TRBJ2-5 | TRBV6-5 | TGTGCCAGCAGTTACTCGAGAGACAGTCAAGAGACCCAGTACTTC | CASSYSRDSQETQYF
- | - | TRBJ2-7 | TRBV14 | TGTGCCAGTAGACAAGATGGTCGCTTTGGGAGCCCGACCTACGAGCAGTACTTC | CASRQDGRFGSPTYEQYF
- | - | TRBJ2-3 | TRBV29-1 | TGCAGCGTTATGCAACTTACACAGTATTTT | CSVMQLTQYF
- | - | TRBJ2-6 | TRBV7-8 | TGTGCCAGGAGCTTCGGGTGGACCAACATCCTGACTTTC | CARSFGWTNILTF
- | TRBD1 | TRBJ1-5 | TRBV12-3/TRBV12-4 | TGTGCCAGCGGTGAGACAGGGGGCAATCAGCCCCAGCATTTT | CASGETGGNQPQHF
- | TRBD2 | TRBJ2-2 | TRBV5-6 | TGTACTAGCAGCCCGGGACTAGCGGGAGTTGACTCCGGGGAGCTGTTTTTT | CTSSPGLAGVDSGELFF
- | TRBD1 | TRBJ2-7 | TRBV4-1 | TGCGCCAGCAGCCGAGACACAGGGGTCTGGGAACAGTACTTC | CASSRDTGVWEQYF
- | - | TRBJ2-5 | TRBV6-1 | TGTGCCAGCAGTTATTCTGGGACGAGAAGAGAGACCCAGTACTTC | CASSYSGTRRETQYF
- | - | TRBJ2-7 | TRBV6-5 | TGTGCCAACAGTTACGGCTGGATTTCGTCTGGCAGGGGTGGAGAGCAGTACTTC | CANSYGWISSGRGGEQYF
- | - | TRBJ2-1 | TRBV10-2 | TGCGCCAGCAGTGAGTCGGGGGGTAATCCCTCCTATAGTGAGCAGTTCTTC | CASSESGGNPSYSEQFF
- | - | TRBJ2-7 | TRBV11-2 | TGTGCCAGCAGCCCCCTACAGGGAACCCACGAGCAGTACTTC | CASSPLQGTHEQYF
- | - | TRBJ2-1 | TRBV6-5 | TGTGCCGGCAGGGTAACAGGGAGCTCCTACAATGAGCAGTTCTTC | CAGRVTGSSYNEQFF
- | - | TRBJ1-5 | TRBV20-1 | TGCAGTGCTAGAGATGGTGTGGGAGTGAATCAGCCCCAGCATTTT | CSARDGVGVNQPQHF
- | TRBD2 | TRBJ2-7 | TRBV29-1 | TGCAGCGTTCGCCTAGCGGGAGCGGAGAGGGGCTCCTACGAGCAATACTTC | CSVRLAGAERGSYEQYF
once | - | TRBJ2-1 | TRBV6-2/TRBV6-3 | TGTGCTAGGAGTTATACGGAGAACGCAAGCGAGCAGTTCTTC | CARSYTENASEQFF
- | - | TRBJ1-2 | TRBV11-2 | TGTGCCAACAGCTTAGAACCTCAGGGAATGGGCGGCAACACCTTC | CANSLEPQGMGGNTF
many | - | TRBJ2-1 | TRBV6-1 | TGTGCCAGCAGTGGACTCGGCTCCTACAATGAGCAGTTCTTC | CASSGLGSYNEQFF
- | TRBD2 | TRBJ2-3 | TRBV20-1 | TGCAACGCTAGAGTAGCTAGCGGGGGAGATACGCAGTATTTT | CNARVASGGDTQYF
- | - | TRBJ2-1 | TRBV29-1 | TGCAGCGTTGAACTGTCCGAGAGCTCCTGTAATGAGCAGTTCTTC | CSVELSESSCNEQFF
- | TRBD2 | TRBJ2-6 | TRBV19 | TGTGCCAGTAGTGCCCCCTTACTAGCGGGAGATACTGGGGCCAACGTCCTGACTTTC | CASSAPLLAGDTGANVLTF
- | TRBD1 | TRBJ1-5 | TRBV4-1 | TGCGCCAGCAGTCAGCGGGACAGCAATCAGCCCCATCATTTT | CASSQRDSNQPHHF
- | - | TRBJ2-3 | TRBV20-1 | TGTAGTGCTGGGAGGGGGCGGACTGCGGATACGCAGTATTTT | CSAGRGRTADTQYF
many | TRBD2 | TRBJ2-1 | TRBV30 | TGTGCCTGGGAGAAAGGGACTAGCGGGAACGACCATGAGCAGTTCTTC | CAWEKGTSGNDHEQFF
once | - | TRBJ2-3 | TRBV11-2 | TGTGCCAGGCGAGACTCGACCGGTTCAGATATGCAATATTTT | CARRDSTGSDMQYF
once | - | TRBJ2-7 | TRBV28 | TGTGCCACCTTCATCAACTCGGAGCAGTACTTC | CATFINSEQYF
medium-sized | TRBD2 | TRBJ2-5 | TRBV6-6 | TGTGCCAGCAACCCCCCGGGACTAGCGGGAGGGCCGGAGACCCAGTACTTC | CASNPPGLAGGPETQYF